Listed below are T cell receptor beta chains from one sample, sequenced in a study of T cell responses to AZD1222 COVID-19 vaccine. The assay was immunoSEQ multiplex PCR, and TCRdb's table has in-frame clones only and misses some. This sample has 95,000 to 150,000 clones, with 85% to 90% found just once. The source was peripheral blood, collected on day 0 of AZD1222 vaccination. The receptors stem from an adult in good health. The CDR3 runs from the conserved cysteine through the conserved F or W. D genes are given only for firm matches.

>TRBV6-6|TRBJ2-2|.
CASTLIESGLGELFF
TGTGCCAGCACTCTGATTGAGAGCGGACTGGGGGAGCTGTTTTTT
>TRBV28|TRBJ1-6|.
CASSFSATSMHF
TGTGCCAGCAGTTTCTCGGCCACCTCTATGCACTTT
>TRBV4-2|TRBJ1-4|.
CASSQDMGSVGEKLFF
TGTGCCAGCAGCCAAGATATGGGGTCTGTCGGAGAAAAACTGTTTTTT
>TRBV15|TRBJ2-1|TRBD2
CATSNPGGGPYNEQFF
TGTGCCACCAGCAACCCGGGGGGAGGGCCATACAATGAGCAGTTCTTC
>TRBV2|TRBJ1-2|TRBD1
CASTRTGVGYTF
TGTGCCAGCACCAGGACAGGGGTTGGCTACACCTTC
>TRBV5-1|TRBJ2-1|.
CASSLAALYNEQFF
TGCGCCAGCAGCTTGGCCGCTCTCTACAATGAGCAGTTCTTC
>TRBV5-5|TRBJ1-1|.
CASRPLLQGPFTEAFF
TGTGCCAGCAGGCCTCTTCTACAGGGACCCTTCACTGAAGCTTTCTTT
>TRBV23-1|TRBJ2-2|.
CASSQSRLDRVLELFF
TGCGCCAGCAGTCAATCGCGACTAGATCGGGTTTTGGAGCTGTTTTTT
>TRBV6-5|TRBJ1-5|.
CASRIREYSNQPQHF
TGTGCCAGCAGAATACGGGAATATAGCAATCAGCCCCAGCATTTT
>TRBV7-9|TRBJ2-7|.
CASSLEARDWGIYEQYF
TGTGCCAGCAGCTTAGAGGCTCGGGACTGGGGCATCTACGAGCAGTACTTC
>TRBV30|TRBJ1-5|TRBD1
CAYSGQENQPQHF
TGTGCCTACAGCGGACAGGAAAATCAGCCCCAGCATTTT
>TRBV7-6|TRBJ2-5|.
CASSLVWGTRETQYF
TGTGCCAGCAGCTTAGTTTGGGGGACGAGGGAGACCCAGTACTTC
>TRBV7-9|TRBJ1-4|TRBD1
CASSSLRGSNEKLFF
TGTGCCAGCAGCTCGCTCAGGGGGTCTAATGAAAAACTGTTTTTT
>TRBV4-3|TRBJ1-5|TRBD1
CASSQDLGQGNQPQHF
TGCGCCAGCAGCCAAGATCTGGGACAGGGGAATCAGCCCCAGCATTTT